Sequencing of this T cell receptor beta chain was carried out in a study of blood T cell repertoires in COVID-19. The wider study: COVID-19 samples, acute and convalescent, were from the United States, Italy and Spain. From T cells, B-cell-depleted T cells, or PBMCs came the material, which was cDNA or gDNA.

Original methodology: Nucleated cell counts were estimated from reference gene primer amplification. Sequencing was performed with immunoSEQ multiplex PCR; in TCRdb, only in-frame clones are kept and a portion is missing. D and trimming come from the DNA, and the V and J calls and clone size come from that table. Of roughly 83,000 clones in the sample, around 84% were seen once. Germline values: CDR1 SGDLS, CDR2 YYNGEE. The germline V and J ends were trimmed by 1 base and 0 bases, with 12 bases remaining between them. This CDR3 is 16 amino acids long. The TCR sequence derives from a man older than 75 with active or convalescent COVID-19. V gene TRBV9 combines with J gene TRBJ2-3, with D possibly being TRBD2 (6 bases). The sample comprised peripheral blood. Here the CDR3 DNA reads TGTGCCAGCAGCGTAACGGTCGGGACTAGCACAGATACGCAGTATTTT. This translates into CASSVTVGTSTDTQYF.